This T cell receptor beta chain was sequenced during a study of Graves' ophthalmopathy and Graves' hyperthyroidism. Study-level findings and limits: Blood also contained most of the expanded thyroid clonotypes above 0.001 frequency.

From RNA, the CDR3 regions of TCR beta chains were amplified and sequenced. HTBI-primed RT-PCR formed the first round, and a multiplex PCR formed the second. TCRdb processed the multiplex PCR reads anew with MiXCR; each CDR3 protein has one entry. The data hold about 160,000 distinct CDR3 sequences, with 37% observed a single time. This clonotype has ten or more counts. The antigen remains unidentified. This CDR3 fails to terminate in the conserved phenylalanine or tryptophan, so it likely reflects a read error. The PBMCs were taken from approximately 9 ml of fresh peripheral blood. J lost 10 bases, V lost 5 bases, and 12 bases had no gene match. CDR1 LNHDA and CDR2 SQIVND come from the germline V gene (reference sequence). The CDR3 is 14 amino acids.

Sequenced input: peripheral blood. This clonotype was obtained from a woman aged 40 to 50 with Graves' ophthalmopathy. The chain recombines TRBV19 with TRBJ1-1; 8 bases fit TRBD1. CDR3 in amino acids: CASSPHNRGVGAFL. CDR3 DNA: TGTGCCAGTAGTCCACACAACAGGGGGGTCGGAGCTTTCCTT.